The sequence of this TCR beta chain was determined in a study of T-cell memory formation after mild COVID-19. Notes on the study in general: Clones contracting across day 15 to 85 had a balanced CD4/CD8 profile; later expanding clones leaned CD4+. A subset of responding clones appeared in pre-infection memory, suggesting cross-reactive memory joined. Contracting CD4+ clones sat mainly in CM and EM; CD8+ in EMRA.

Germline CDR1 MGHRA, CDR2 YSYEKL. The CDR3 extends over 16 amino acids. Trimming shortened V by 1 base and J by 8 bases, and 17 bases separated the two germline ends. This clonotype was detected only a few times. The antigen remains unidentified. A single record per CDR3 protein comes from TCRdb applying MiXCR to the 5' RACE reads. The data contain about 320,000 distinct CDR3 sequences, approximately 15% of them seen just once; the ten biggest clones take up roughly 21%. This clonotype originated in a man between 18 and 29 years old who had mild COVID-19 (a few samples of this study predate the infection). Cell type and time point are not known. V and J are TRBV4-1 and TRBJ1-4; perhaps TRBD1 as D (5 bases). Sequenced sample: PBMCs or a T cell subset sorted from them (not recorded which). The CDR3 loop is CASSQVAGRFGEKLFF. In nucleotides, the CDR3 is TGCGCCAGCAGCCAAGTAGCGGGACGCTTTGGGGAAAAACTGTTTTTT.